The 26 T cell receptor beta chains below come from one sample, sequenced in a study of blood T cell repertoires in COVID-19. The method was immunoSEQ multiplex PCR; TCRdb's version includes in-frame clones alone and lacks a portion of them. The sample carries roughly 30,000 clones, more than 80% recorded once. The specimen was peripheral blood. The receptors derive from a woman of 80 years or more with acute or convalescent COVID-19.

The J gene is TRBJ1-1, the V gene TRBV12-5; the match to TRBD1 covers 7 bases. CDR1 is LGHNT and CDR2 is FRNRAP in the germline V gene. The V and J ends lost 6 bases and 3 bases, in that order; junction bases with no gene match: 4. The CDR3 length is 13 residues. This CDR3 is CASGQGLDTEAFF. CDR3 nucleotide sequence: TGTGCTAGTGGACAGGGGCTGGACACTGAAGCTTTCTTT.

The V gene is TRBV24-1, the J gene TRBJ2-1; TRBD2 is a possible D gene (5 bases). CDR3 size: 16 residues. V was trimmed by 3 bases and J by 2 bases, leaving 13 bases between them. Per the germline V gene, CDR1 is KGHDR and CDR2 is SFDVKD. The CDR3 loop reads CATSDPGEGPYNEQFF. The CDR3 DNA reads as TGTGCCACCAGTGATCCAGGTGAGGGCCCCTACAATGAGCAGTTCTTC.

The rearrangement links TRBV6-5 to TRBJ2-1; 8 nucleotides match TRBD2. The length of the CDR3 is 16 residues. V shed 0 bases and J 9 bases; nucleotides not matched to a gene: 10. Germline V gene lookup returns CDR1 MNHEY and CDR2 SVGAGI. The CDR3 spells CASSYSAGGNRGEQFF. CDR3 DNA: TGTGCCAGCAGTTACTCTGCGGGAGGCAATAGGGGTGAGCAGTTCTTC.

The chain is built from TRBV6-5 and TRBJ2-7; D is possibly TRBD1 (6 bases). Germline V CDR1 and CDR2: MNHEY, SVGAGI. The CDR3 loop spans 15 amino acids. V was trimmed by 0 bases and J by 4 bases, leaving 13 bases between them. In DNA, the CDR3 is TGTGCCAGCAGTTACTCTCGACAGGTTGCATACGAGCAGTACTTC. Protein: CASSYSRQVAYEQYF.

CDR3 amino acids: CASSELRGFGEQFF. CDR3 nucleotides: TGTGCCAGCAGTGAATTAAGGGGGTTTGGTGAGCAGTTCTTC. The V call is TRBV25-1, the J call TRBJ2-1, with a weak D call TRBD1 (6 bases). Per the germline V gene, CDR1 is MGHDK and CDR2 is SYGVNS. Trimming removed 1 base from V and 9 bases from J, with 13 bases in between. This CDR3 has 14 amino acids. Full variable domain (outside the CDR3, taken from reference TRBV25-1 and TRBJ2-1): EADIYQTPRYLVIGTGKKITLECSQTMGHDKMYWYQQDPGMELHLIHYSYGVNSTEKGDLSSESTVSRIRTEHFPLTLESARPSHTSQYLCASSELRGFGEQFFGPGTRLTVL.

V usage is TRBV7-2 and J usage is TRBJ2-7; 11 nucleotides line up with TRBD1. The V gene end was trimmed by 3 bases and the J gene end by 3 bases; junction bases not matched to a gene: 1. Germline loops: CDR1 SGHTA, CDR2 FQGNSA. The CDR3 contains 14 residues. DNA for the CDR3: TGTGCCAGCAGCTTCGGGACAGGGGGCTACGAGCAGTACTTC. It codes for CASSFGTGGYEQYF.

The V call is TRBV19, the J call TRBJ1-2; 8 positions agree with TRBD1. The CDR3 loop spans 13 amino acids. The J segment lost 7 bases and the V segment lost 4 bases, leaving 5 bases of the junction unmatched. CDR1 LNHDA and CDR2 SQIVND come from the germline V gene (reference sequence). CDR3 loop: CASSSRGLTGYTF. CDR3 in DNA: TGTGCCAGTAGTAGCAGGGGGCTCACTGGCTACACCTTC.

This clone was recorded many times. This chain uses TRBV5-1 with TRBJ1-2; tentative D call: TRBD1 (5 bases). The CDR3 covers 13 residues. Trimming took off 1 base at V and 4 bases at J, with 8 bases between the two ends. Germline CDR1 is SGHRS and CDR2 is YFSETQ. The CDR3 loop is CASSLQGSYGYTF. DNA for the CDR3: TGCGCCAGCAGCTTGCAGGGTAGCTATGGCTACACCTTC.

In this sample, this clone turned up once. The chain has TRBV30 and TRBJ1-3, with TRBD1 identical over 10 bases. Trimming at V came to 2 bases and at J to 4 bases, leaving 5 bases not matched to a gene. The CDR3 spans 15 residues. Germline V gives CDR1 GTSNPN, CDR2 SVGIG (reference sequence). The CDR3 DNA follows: TGTGCCTGGAGTTCCGGGACAGGGGAAGGAAACACCATATATTTT. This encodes CAWSSGTGEGNTIYF.

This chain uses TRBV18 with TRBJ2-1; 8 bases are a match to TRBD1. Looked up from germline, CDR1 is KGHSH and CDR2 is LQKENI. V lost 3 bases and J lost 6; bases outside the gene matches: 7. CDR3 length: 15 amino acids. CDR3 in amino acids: CASSPQGQASNEQFF. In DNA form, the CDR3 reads TGTGCCAGCTCACCCCAGGGACAGGCCAGCAATGAGCAGTTCTTC.

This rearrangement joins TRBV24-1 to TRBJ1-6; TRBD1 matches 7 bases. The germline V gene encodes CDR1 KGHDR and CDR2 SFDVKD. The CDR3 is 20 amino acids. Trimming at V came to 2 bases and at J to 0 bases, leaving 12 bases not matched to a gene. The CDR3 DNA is TGTGCCACCAGTGATTATCCGACAGGGCTGCGAAGCTCCTATAATTCACCCCTCCACTTT. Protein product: CATSDYPTGLRSSYNSPLHF.

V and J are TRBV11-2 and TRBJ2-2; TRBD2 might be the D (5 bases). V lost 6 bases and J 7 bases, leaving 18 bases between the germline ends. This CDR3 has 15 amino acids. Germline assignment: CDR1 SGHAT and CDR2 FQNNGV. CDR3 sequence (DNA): TGTGCCAGCAGAGACTGGACTGCCGCGGGCGGGGAGCTGTTTTTT. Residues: CASRDWTAAGGELFF. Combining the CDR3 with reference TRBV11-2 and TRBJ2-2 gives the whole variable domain EAGVAQSPRYKIIEKRQSVAFWCNPISGHATLYWYQQILGQGPKLLIQFQNNGVVDDSQLPKDRFSAERLKGVDSTLKIQPAKLEDSAVYLCASRDWTAAGGELFFGEGSRLTVL.

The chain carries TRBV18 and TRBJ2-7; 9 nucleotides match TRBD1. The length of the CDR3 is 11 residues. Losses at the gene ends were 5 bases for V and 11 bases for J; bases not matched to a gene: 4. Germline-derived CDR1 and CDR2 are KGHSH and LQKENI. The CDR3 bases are TGTGCCAGCTCAGAGGGGACAGGGAAGTACTTC. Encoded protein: CASSEGTGKYF.

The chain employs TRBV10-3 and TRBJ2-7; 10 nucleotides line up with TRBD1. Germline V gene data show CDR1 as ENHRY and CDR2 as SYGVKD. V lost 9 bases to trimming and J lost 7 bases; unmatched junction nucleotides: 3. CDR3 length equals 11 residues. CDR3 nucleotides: TGTGCCATTGACAGGGGGCAAGAGCAGTACTTC. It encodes CAIDRGQEQYF.

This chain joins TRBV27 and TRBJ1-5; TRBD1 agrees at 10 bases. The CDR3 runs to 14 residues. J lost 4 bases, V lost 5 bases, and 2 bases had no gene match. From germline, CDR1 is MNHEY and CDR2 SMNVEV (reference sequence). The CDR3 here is CASSVDRGNQPQHF. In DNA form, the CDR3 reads TGTGCCAGCAGTGTGGACAGGGGGAATCAGCCCCAGCATTTT.

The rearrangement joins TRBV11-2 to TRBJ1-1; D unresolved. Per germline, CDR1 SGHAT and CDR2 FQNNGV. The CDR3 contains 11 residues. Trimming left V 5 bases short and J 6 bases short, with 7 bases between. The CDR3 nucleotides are TGTGCCAGCAGCCTCAGCGCTGAAGCTTTCTTT. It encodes CASSLSAEAFF.

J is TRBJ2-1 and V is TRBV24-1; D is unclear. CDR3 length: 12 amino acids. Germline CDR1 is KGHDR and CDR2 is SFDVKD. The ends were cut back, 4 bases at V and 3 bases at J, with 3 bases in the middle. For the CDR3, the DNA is TGTGCCACCAGTGACAGCTACAATGAGCAGTTCTTC. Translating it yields CATSDSYNEQFF.

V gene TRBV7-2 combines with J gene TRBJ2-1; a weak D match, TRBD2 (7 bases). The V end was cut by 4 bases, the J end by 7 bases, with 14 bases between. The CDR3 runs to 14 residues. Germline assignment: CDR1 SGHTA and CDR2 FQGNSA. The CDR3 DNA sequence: TGTGCCAGCAGCTCCTTCGGGGGGCGGAATGAGCAGTTCTTC. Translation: CASSSFGGRNEQFF.

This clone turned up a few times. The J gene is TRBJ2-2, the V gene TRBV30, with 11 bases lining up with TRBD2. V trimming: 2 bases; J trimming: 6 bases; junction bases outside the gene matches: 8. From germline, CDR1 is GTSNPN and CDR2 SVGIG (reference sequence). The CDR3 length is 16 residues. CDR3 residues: CAWSPGLAGGPGELFF. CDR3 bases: TGTGCCTGGAGTCCGGGGTTAGCGGGAGGGCCCGGGGAGCTGTTTTTT.

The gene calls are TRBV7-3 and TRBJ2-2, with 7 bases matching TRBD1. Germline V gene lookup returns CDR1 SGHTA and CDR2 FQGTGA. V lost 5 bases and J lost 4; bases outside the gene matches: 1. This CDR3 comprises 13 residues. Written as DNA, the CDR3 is TGTGCCAGCAGCGACAGGGCCACCGGGGAGCTGTTTTTT. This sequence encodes CASSDRATGELFF.

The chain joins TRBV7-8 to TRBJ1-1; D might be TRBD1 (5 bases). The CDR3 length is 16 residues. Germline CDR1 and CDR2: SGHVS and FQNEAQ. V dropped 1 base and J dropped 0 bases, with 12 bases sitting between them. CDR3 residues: CASSLETGMLNTEAFF. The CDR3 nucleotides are TGTGCCAGCAGCTTAGAAACAGGTATGCTGAACACTGAAGCTTTCTTT.

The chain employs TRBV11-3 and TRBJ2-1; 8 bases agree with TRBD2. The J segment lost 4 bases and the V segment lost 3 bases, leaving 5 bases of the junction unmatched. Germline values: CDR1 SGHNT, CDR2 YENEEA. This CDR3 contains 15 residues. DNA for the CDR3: TGTGCCAGCAGCTTTAAGGGCGGGGGGTACAATGAGCAGTTCTTC. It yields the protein CASSFKGGGYNEQFF.

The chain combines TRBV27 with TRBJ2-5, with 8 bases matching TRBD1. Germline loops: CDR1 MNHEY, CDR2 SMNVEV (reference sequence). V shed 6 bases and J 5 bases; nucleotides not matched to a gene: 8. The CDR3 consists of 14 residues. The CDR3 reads CASSRTGWGETQYF. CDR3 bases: TGTGCCAGCAGCCGGACAGGGTGGGGGGAGACCCAGTACTTC.

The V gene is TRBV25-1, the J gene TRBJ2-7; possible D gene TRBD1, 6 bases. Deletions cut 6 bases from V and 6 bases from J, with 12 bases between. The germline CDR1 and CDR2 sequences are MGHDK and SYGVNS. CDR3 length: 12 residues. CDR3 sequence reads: CASRSPGAEQYF. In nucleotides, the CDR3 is TGTGCCAGCAGGAGCCCAGGGGCCGAGCAGTACTTC.

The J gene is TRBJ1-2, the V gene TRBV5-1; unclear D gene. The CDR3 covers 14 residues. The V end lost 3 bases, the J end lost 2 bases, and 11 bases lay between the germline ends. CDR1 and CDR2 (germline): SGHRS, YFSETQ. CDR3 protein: CASSSEPSNYGYTF. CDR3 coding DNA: TGCGCCAGCAGCTCAGAACCTTCGAACTATGGCTACACCTTC.

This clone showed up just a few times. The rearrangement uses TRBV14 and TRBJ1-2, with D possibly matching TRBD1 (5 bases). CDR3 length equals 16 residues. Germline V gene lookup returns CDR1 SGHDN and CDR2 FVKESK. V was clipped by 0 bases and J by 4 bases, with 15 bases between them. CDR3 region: CASSQDGLGPAYGYTF. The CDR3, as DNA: TGTGCCAGCAGCCAAGATGGGCTGGGGCCTGCCTATGGCTACACCTTC.